The T cell receptor beta chain described here comes from a study of regulatory T cells in long-lasting Graves disease. Findings and caveats of the study: Rather than thyroid tissue, only peripheral blood underwent study.

Library construction for TCR beta used iRepertoire HTBI primers and Arm-PCR of CDR3 regions. TCRdb reprocessed the multiplex PCR reads via MiXCR and lists one record per CDR3 protein. The sample has 400,000 to 650,000 distinct CDR3 sequences, 15% to 20% seen once. To note about this clonotype: Its target is not known.

The time point was: newly diagnosed GD, antithyroid drugs for less than 3 months. Extracted RNA from PBMCs served as the source of the TCR library. CDR1 is MNHEY, CDR2 SVGEGT, per germline. Germline trimming cut 6 bases from V and 2 bases from J; bases unmatched to any gene: 6. The CDR3 runs 14 residues. The sample was also linked to a second study, of T cells in Graves' hyperthyroidism and ophthalmopathy. That work contributes: Most thyroid clonotypes expanded above 0.001 appeared in blood too. The model made its ophthalmopathy prediction, and onset followed a median around 6.5 months later.

This chain uses TRBV6-2 or TRBV6-3 with TRBJ1-2; TRBD1 agrees at 7 bases. The TCR sequence derives from a woman aged 40 to 65 with Graves disease. Here the sequenced sample was peripheral blood mononuclear cells (PBMCs), taken at new diagnosis, from a patient treated with antithyroid drugs. The CDR3 is CASRGTAENYGYTF. CDR3 DNA: TGTGCCAGCAGAGGGACAGCTGAAAACTATGGCTACACCTTC.